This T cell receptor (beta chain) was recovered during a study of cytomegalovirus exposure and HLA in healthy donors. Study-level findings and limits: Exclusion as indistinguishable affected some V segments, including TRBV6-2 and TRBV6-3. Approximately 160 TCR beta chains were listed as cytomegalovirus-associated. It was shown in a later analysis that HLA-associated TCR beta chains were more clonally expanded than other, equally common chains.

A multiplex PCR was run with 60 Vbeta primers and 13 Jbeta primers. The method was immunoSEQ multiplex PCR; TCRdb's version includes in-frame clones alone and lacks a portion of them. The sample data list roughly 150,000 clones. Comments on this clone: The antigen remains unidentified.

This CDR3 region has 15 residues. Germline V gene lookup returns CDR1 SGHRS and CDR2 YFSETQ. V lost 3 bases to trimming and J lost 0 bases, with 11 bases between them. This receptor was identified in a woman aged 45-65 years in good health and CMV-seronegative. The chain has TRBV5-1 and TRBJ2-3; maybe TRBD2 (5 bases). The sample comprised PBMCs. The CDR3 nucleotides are TGCGCCAGCAGCTCACTAGTGGGCAGCACAGATACGCAGTATTTT. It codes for CASSSLVGSTDTQYF.